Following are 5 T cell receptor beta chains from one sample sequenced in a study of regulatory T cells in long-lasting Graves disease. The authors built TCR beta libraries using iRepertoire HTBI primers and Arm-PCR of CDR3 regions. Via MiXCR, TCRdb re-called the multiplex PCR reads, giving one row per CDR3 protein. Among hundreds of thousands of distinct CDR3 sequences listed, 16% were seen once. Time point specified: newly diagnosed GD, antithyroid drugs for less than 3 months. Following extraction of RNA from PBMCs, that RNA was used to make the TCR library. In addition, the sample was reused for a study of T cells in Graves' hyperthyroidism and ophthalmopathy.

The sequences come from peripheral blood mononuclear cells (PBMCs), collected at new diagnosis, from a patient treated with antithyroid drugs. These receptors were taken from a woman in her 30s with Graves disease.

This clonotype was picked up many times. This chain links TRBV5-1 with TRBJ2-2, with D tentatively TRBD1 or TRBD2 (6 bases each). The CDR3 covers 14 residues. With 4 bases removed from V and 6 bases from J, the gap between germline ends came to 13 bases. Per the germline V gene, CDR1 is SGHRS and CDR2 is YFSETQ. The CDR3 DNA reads TGCGCCAGCAGCGTGACCGGGGGCTCCGGGGAGCTGTTTTTT. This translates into CASSVTGGSGELFF.

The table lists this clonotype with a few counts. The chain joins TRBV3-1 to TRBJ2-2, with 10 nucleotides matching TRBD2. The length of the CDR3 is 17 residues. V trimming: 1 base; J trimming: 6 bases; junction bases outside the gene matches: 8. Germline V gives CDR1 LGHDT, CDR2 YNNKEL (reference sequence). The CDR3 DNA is TGTGCCAGCAGCCAAGCCTCGGGACTAGCGAGTTCCGGGGAGCTGTTTTTT. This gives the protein CASSQASGLASSGELFF.

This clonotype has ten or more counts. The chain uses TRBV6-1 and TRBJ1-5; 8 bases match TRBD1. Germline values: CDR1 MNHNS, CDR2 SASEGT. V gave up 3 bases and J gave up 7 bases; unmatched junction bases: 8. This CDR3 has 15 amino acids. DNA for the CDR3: TGTGCCAGCAGTGAGGGGTCAGGGGGCGGGCAGCCCCAGCATTTT. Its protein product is CASSEGSGGGQPQHF.

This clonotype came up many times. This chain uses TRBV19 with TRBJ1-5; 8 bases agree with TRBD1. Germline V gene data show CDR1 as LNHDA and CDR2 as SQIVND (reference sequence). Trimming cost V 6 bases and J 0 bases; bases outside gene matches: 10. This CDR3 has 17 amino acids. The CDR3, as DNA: TGTGCCAGTAGACTCCGGACAGGGCCGATTAGCAATCAGCCCCAGCATTTT. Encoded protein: CASRLRTGPISNQPQHF. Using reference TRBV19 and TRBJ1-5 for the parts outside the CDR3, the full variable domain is DGGITQSPKYLFRKEGQNVTLSCEQNLNHDAMYWYRQDPGQGLRLIYYSQIVNDFQKGDIAEGYSVSREKKESFPLTVTSAQKNPTAFYLCASRLRTGPISNQPQHFGDGTRLSIL.

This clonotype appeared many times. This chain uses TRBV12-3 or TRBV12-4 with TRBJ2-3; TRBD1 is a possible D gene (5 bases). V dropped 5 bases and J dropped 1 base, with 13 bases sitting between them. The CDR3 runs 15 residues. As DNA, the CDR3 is TGTGCCAGCAGTCGCCGACAGTATGGCACAGATACGCAGTATTTT. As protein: CASSRRQYGTDTQYF.